The 19 T cell receptor beta chains reported below all come from one sample, sequenced in a study of cytomegalovirus exposure and HLA in healthy donors. PCR used 60 Vbeta primers and 13 Jbeta primers. TCRdb keeps only in-frame clones here, not all; method: immunoSEQ multiplex PCR. In the table there are about 160,000 clones, 80% of which are singletons. The sample was PBMCs. The receptors were sampled from a male donor in good health and CMV-seropositive.

The chain has TRBV19 and TRBJ1-5; TRBD1 matches at 12 bases. The CDR3 spans 16 residues. CDR1 and CDR2 (germline): LNHDA, SQIVND (reference sequence). Trimming took 5 bases from V and 3 from J; bases not matched to a gene: 5. CDR3 region: CASSPGTGGVNQPQHF. The CDR3 DNA reads TGTGCCAGTAGTCCAGGGACAGGGGGCGTCAATCAGCCCCAGCATTTT.

The CDR3 nucleotides are TGTGCCAGCAGATCTCCGGGCCTCCGGGAGGAAAAACTGTTTTTT. Protein: CASRSPGLREEKLFF. The chain links TRBV6-5 to TRBJ1-4; D unclear. The CDR3 contains 15 residues. V was pared by 6 bases and J by 8 bases, with 19 bases between. The germline CDR1 and CDR2 sequences are MNHEY and SVGAGI.

The rearrangement uses TRBV9 and TRBJ2-7, with TRBD1 matching 7 bases. Germline V lookup: CDR1 SGDLS, CDR2 YYNGEE. The CDR3 is 15 residues long. The V segment lost 0 bases and the J segment 5 bases; nucleotides outside the gene matches: 8. The CDR3 DNA sequence: TGTGCCAGCAGCGTAGTTGGCAGGGGGACACACGAGCAGTACTTC. This translates into CASSVVGRGTHEQYF.

This clone is a singleton in its sample. V gene TRBV30 combines with J gene TRBJ1-2; 7 nucleotides line up with TRBD1. V was clipped by 4 bases and J by 7 bases; unmatched bases: 3. Germline V gene data show CDR1 as GTSNPN and CDR2 as SVGIG (reference sequence). The CDR3 has 11 amino acids. The CDR3 DNA reads as TGTGCCTGGAAGGGACAGTTTGGCTACACCTTC. Protein product: CAWKGQFGYTF.

The chain is built from TRBV5-1 and TRBJ1-4; 8 bases line up with TRBD1. This CDR3 region has 18 residues. Germline loops: CDR1 SGHRS, CDR2 YFSETQ. With 2 bases clipped from V and 0 bases from J, the junction kept 9 bases outside the gene matches. The CDR3 sequence: CASSFPGTGVTTNEKLFF. The CDR3 DNA follows: TGCGCCAGCAGCTTTCCCGGGACAGGAGTCACAACTAATGAAAAACTGTTTTTT.

This sequence joins TRBV6-4 and TRBJ2-3; perhaps TRBD2 as D (5 bases). This CDR3 contains 16 residues. Trimming removed 6 bases at V and 5 bases at J, with 21 bases between. Germline V gene data show CDR1 as MRHNA and CDR2 as SNTAGT. The CDR3 loop reads CASSDVGLKGLDTQYF. CDR3 coding DNA: TGTGCCAGCAGCGACGTTGGACTTAAAGGGCTAGATACGCAGTATTTT.

V usage is TRBV20-1 and J usage is TRBJ1-2; D not resolved. The CDR3 spans 10 residues. With 5 bases removed from V and 5 bases from J, the gap between germline ends came to 6 bases. Looked up from germline, CDR1 is DFQATT and CDR2 is SNEGSKA (reference sequence). The CDR3 sequence is CSAFLYGYTF. DNA for the CDR3: TGCAGTGCTTTCCTATATGGCTACACCTTC.

This sequence joins TRBV6-5 and TRBJ1-1; D unclear. The ends were cut back, 0 bases at V and 8 bases at J, with 10 bases in the middle. This CDR3 spans 13 amino acids. Per germline, CDR1 MNHEY and CDR2 SVGAGI. The CDR3 loop is CASSYSGTNEAFF. The CDR3 nucleotides are TGTGCCAGCAGTTACTCTGGCACGAACGAAGCTTTCTTT.

This clone has only a few counts. The V call is TRBV30, the J call TRBJ2-2; D possibly corresponds to TRBD2 (5 bases). Germline loops: CDR1 GTSNPN, CDR2 SVGIG (reference sequence). The CDR3 totals 15 residues. Trimming shortened V by 5 bases and J by 5 bases, and 18 bases separated the two germline ends. CDR3 in amino acids: CAWENGDGLTGELFF. Written as DNA, the CDR3 is TGTGCCTGGGAAAATGGCGATGGACTGACCGGGGAGCTGTTTTTT. Looking up the rest from reference TRBV30 and TRBJ2-2 gives the full variable domain: SQTIHQWPATLVQPVGSPLSLECTVEGTSNPNLYWYRQAAGRGLQLLFYSVGIGQISSEVPQNLSASRPQDRQFILSSKKLLLSDSGFYLCAWENGDGLTGELFFGEGSRLTVL.

The chain's CDR3 is CAISSVGGNQPQHF. In nucleotides, the CDR3 is TGTGCCATCAGTTCCGTGGGCGGCAATCAGCCCCAGCATTTT. The chain carries TRBV10-3 and TRBJ1-5; D not resolved. The CDR3 spans 14 residues. Germline V lookup: CDR1 ENHRY, CDR2 SYGVKD. The germline V and J ends were trimmed by 5 bases and 2 bases, with 10 bases remaining between them.

The chain carries TRBV5-1 and TRBJ2-7; weak D call: TRBD2 (6 bases). Germline CDR1 SGHRS, CDR2 YFSETQ. The V and J ends lost 2 bases and 3 bases respectively, with 21 bases between them. This CDR3 contains 17 residues. CDR3 sequence (DNA): TGCGCCAGCAGCTTCAGACGGGACTCGCGGGCTAACTACGAGCAGTACTTC. Protein product: CASSFRRDSRANYEQYF.

This chain links TRBV28 with TRBJ1-2; 8 bases align to TRBD1. Germline V gives CDR1 MDHEN, CDR2 SYDVKM. This CDR3 contains 15 residues. The J segment lost 0 bases and the V segment lost 4 bases, leaving 4 bases of the junction unmatched. The CDR3 sequence is CASSWDRTSNYGYTF. The CDR3, as DNA: TGTGCCAGCAGTTGGGACAGGACTTCTAACTATGGCTACACCTTC.

This clone was recorded a few times. V is TRBV6-1 and J is TRBJ2-1; tentative D call: TRBD1 (5 bases). In germline, CDR1 is MNHNS, CDR2 SASEGT. This CDR3 comprises 15 residues. V was shortened by 4 bases and J by 9 bases, with 19 bases between the two germline ends. CDR3 loop: CASSARGSLAREQFF. The CDR3 DNA reads as TGTGCCAGCAGTGCAAGGGGCTCACTGGCACGTGAGCAGTTCTTC.

The chain employs TRBV6-6 and TRBJ2-7, with a weak D call TRBD2 (6 bases). The germline gives CDR1 MNHNY, CDR2 SVGAGI (reference sequence). Deletions cut 2 bases from V and 0 bases from J, with 14 bases between. The CDR3 runs to 16 residues. The CDR3 DNA reads TGTGCCAGCAGTTACCACCCGGGACTGCACTCCTACGAGCAGTACTTC. This encodes CASSYHPGLHSYEQYF.

The genes are TRBV29-1 and TRBJ2-7; a weak D match, TRBD1 (6 bases). Germline V gives CDR1 SQVTM, CDR2 ANQGSEA. The CDR3 loop spans 15 amino acids. With 5 bases removed from V and 0 bases from J, the gap between germline ends came to 17 bases. The CDR3 region has the DNA TGCAGCGTTCTCTGGGGACACCAAAGCTCCTACGAGCAGTACTTC. Its translation is CSVLWGHQSSYEQYF.

A single count supports this clone. The V and J genes are TRBV27 and TRBJ2-3; 8 nucleotides line up with TRBD2. This CDR3 contains 15 residues. The germline V gene has CDR1 MNHEY and CDR2 SMNVEV (reference sequence). With V trimmed by 4 bases and J by 4 bases, 7 bases remained unmatched. CDR3 bases: TGTGCCAGCAGTTCCGGGACTAGTGTTTCAGATACGCAGTATTTT. This encodes CASSSGTSVSDTQYF.

CDR3 region: CASSVTSGTPYNEQFF. CDR3 nucleotide sequence: TGTGCCAGCAGCGTAACTAGCGGGACCCCCTACAATGAGCAGTTCTTC. The chain links TRBV9 to TRBJ2-1; TRBD2 aligns across 10 bases. The V and J ends lost 1 base and 2 bases, in that order; junction bases with no gene match: 3. Germline values: CDR1 SGDLS, CDR2 YYNGEE. The CDR3 has 16 amino acids. The full variable domain, with the rest looked up from reference TRBV9 and TRBJ2-1, is DSGVTQTPKHLITATGQRVTLRCSPRSGDLSVYWYQQSLDQGLQFLIQYYNGEERAKGNILERFSAQQFPDLHSELNLSSLELGDSALYFCASSVTSGTPYNEQFFGPGTRLTVL.

The gene calls are TRBV5-8 and TRBJ2-7, with unresolved D. The ends were cut back, 3 bases at V and 4 bases at J, with 11 bases in the middle. Germline V gene lookup returns CDR1 SGHTS and CDR2 YDEGEE. The CDR3 loop spans 13 amino acids. CDR3 DNA sequence: TGTGCCAGCAGCTACTATAGCCAGTACGAGCAGTACTTC. Amino acid sequence: CASSYYSQYEQYF.

Note on this clone: A junction boundary mismatches the germline segment, possibly from a read error. The chain employs TRBV2 and TRBJ2-1; 7 bases map to TRBD1. The germline gives CDR1 SNHLY, CDR2 FYNNEI. The CDR3 consists of 11 residues. The DNA for the CDR3 is TGTGCCAGCAGTCCCGACAGGGAGCAGCTCTTC. Protein: CASSPDREQLF.